This T cell receptor (beta chain) is drawn from a study of blood T cell repertoires in COVID-19. Data came from immunoSEQ multiplex PCR; TCRdb stores just in-frame clones and leaves some out. Found here are over 200,000 clones, about 89% of them singletons; the top ten hold about 6%. A remark on this clone: This same CDR3 is encoded by further DNA sequences in the sample.

This TCR was recovered from a man between 60 and 70 years old who had recovered from COVID-19. The source material was peripheral blood.

In DNA, the CDR3 is TGTGCCAGCAGTGAAAGGGGATCCTACGAGCAGTACTTC. Protein product: CASSERGSYEQYF. This chain connects TRBV6-1 to TRBJ2-7, with a weak D call TRBD1 (5 bases). The germline CDR1 and CDR2 sequences are MNHNS and SASEGT. V lost 2 bases and J lost 1, with 6 bases in between. The CDR3 spans 13 residues.